Below are 3 T cell receptor beta chains sequenced from a single sample in a study of blood T cell repertoires in COVID-19. Some clones are missing from TCRdb's copy, which holds only in-frame ones; the method was immunoSEQ multiplex PCR. The repertoire holds about 42,000 clones, with over 85% as singletons. The sequenced material came from peripheral blood. These receptors were collected from a man aged 65 to 79 with active COVID-19.

The chain is built from TRBV24-1 and TRBJ2-5; D possibly corresponds to TRBD2 (5 bases). Trimming stripped 5 bases from V and 5 bases from J, with 11 bases between. Looked up from germline, CDR1 is KGHDR and CDR2 is SFDVKD. CDR3 length equals 13 residues. CDR3 DNA sequence: TGTGCCACCAGTGTCGGGGTGGGGGAGACCCAGTACTTC. Encoded protein: CATSVGVGETQYF.

The rearrangement joins TRBV6-5 to TRBJ2-7; 12 bases agree with TRBD2. V was pared by 8 bases and J by 4 bases, with 3 bases of the junction left unmatched. The CDR3 has 13 amino acids. Germline V gives CDR1 MNHEY, CDR2 SVGAGI. The CDR3 here is CASATSGGYEQYF. The CDR3 DNA reads as TGTGCCAGCGCTACTAGCGGGGGGTACGAGCAGTACTTC.

This chain uses TRBV5-5 with TRBJ1-4, with 9 bases aligning to TRBD1. Germline CDR1 reads SGHKS; CDR2 reads YYEKEE (reference sequence). Germline trimming cut 6 bases from V and 7 bases from J; bases unmatched to any gene: 16. There are 17 residues in the CDR3. The CDR3 coding sequence is TGTGCCAGCACCCCCGGGACAGGGTATGACTGGGGTGAAAAACTGTTTTTT. Translated, it gives CASTPGTGYDWGEKLFF.